The clone carrying this TCR beta chain was observed a few times. As yet, its antigen is unknown. The CDR3 consists of 16 residues. The V gene lost 6 bases and the J gene lost 3 bases, with 18 bases spanning the gap. The germline V gene encodes CDR1 LGHNA and CDR2 YNFKEQ. These data belong to a study of identical twins. General study results and limits: Insertions were reduced in abundant cord blood beta clonotypes but not in memory repertoires.

TCRdb re-called the 5' RACE reads with MiXCR, one entry per CDR3 protein. Of 410,000 or so distinct CDR3 sequences in the sample, 15% to 20% were seen once. This receptor was taken from a man in his forties or fifties in good health. The rearrangement links TRBV4-2 to TRBJ2-1, with D possibly TRBD2 on 6 matching bases. Material for sequencing was naive T cells sorted from blood. The CDR3 region has the DNA TGTGCCAGCAGTCCTGTGCAGGCGGGGTACTACAATGAGCAGTTCTTC. It is translated as CASSPVQAGYYNEQFF.